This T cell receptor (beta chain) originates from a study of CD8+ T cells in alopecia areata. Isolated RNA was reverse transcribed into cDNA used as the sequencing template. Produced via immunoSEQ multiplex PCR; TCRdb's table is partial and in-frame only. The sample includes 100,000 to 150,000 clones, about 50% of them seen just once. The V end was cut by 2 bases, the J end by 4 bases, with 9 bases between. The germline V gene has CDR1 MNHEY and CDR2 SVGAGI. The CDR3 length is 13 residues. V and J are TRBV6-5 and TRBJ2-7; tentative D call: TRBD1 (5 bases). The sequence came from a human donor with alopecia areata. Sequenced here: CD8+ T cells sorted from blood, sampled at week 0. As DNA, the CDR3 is TGTGCCAGCAGTTACACGGACACTTACGAGCAGTACTTC. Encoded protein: CASSYTDTYEQYF.